This T cell receptor beta chain was obtained from a study of CD8+CD57+ T cells in acquired aplastic anemia. General observations from the study: In common between the patients and the controls were more than 25 CD8+ CDR3 sequences.

Before being chosen for sequencing, patients had shown CD8+CD57+ cell expansion by flow cytometry. V shed 6 bases and J 4 bases; nucleotides not matched to a gene: 5. Germline assignment: CDR1 MNHNS and CDR2 SASEGT. CDR3 size: 13 residues. This clonotype was detected many times. Its antigen is not known. Genomic DNA templated the TCR beta VDJ and CDR3 profiling. TCRdb fed the reads into MiXCR, producing one record per CDR3 protein. The data hold around 150,000 distinct CDR3 sequences, with roughly 48% observed a single time. The chain combines TRBV6-1 with TRBJ1-1; 7 bases fit TRBD1. The sample was sorted CD4+, CD8+, or CD8+CD57+ T cells (not recorded which) from PBMCs. The source of this sequence is a human donor with aplastic anemia. CDR3 sequence: CASSRQGSTEAFF. The CDR3 DNA reads TGTGCCAGCAGCCGACAGGGATCCACTGAAGCTTTCTTT.